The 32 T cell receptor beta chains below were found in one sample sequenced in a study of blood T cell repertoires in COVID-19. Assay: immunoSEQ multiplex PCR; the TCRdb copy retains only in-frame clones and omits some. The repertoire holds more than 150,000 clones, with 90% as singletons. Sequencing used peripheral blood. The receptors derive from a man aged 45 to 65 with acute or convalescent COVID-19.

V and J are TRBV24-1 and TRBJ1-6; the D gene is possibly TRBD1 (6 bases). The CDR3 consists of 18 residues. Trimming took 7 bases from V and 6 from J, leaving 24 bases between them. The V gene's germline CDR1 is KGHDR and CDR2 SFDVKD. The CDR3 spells CATSPEGGSSSFNSPLHF. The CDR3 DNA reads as TGTGCCACCAGCCCTGAGGGGGGGTCGTCATCGTTTAATTCACCCCTCCACTTT.

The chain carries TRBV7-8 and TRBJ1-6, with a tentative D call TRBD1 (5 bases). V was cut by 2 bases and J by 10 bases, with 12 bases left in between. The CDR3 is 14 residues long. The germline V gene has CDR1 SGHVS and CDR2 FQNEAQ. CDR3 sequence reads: CASSLMQGYSPLHF. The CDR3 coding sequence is TGTGCCAGCAGCTTAATGCAGGGTTACTCACCCCTCCACTTT.

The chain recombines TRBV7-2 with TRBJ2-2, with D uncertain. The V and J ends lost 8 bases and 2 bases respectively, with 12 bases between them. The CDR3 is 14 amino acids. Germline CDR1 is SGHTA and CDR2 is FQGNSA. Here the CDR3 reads CASSRLVNTGELFF. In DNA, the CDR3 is TGTGCCAGCTCGCGGCTGGTCAACACCGGGGAGCTGTTTTTT. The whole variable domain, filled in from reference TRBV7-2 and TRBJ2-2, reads GAGVSQSPSNKVTEKGKDVELRCDPISGHTALYWYRQSLGQGLEFLIYFQGNSAPDKSGLPSDRFSAERTGGSVSTLTIQRTQQEDSAVYLCASSRLVNTGELFFGEGSRLTVL.

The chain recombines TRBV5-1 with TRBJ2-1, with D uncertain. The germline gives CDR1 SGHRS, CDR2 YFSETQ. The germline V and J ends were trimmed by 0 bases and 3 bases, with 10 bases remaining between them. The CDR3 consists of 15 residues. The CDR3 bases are TGCGCCAGCAGCTTGGACAGTCCCCTCTACAATGAGCAGTTCTTC. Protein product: CASSLDSPLYNEQFF.

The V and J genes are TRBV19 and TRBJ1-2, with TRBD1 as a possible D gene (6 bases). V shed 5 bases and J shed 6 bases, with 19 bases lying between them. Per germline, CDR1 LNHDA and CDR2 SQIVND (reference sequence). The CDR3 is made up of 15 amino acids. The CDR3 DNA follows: TGTGCCAGTAGTGCTCCGGGACACCCCGGGCATGGCTACACCTTC. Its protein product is CASSAPGHPGHGYTF.

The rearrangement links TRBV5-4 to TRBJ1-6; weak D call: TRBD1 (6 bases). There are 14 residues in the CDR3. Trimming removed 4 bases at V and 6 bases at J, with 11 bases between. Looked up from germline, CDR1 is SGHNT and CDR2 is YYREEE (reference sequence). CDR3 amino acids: CASSRQETNSPLHF. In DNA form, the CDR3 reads TGTGCCAGCAGCCGACAGGAGACTAATTCACCCCTCCACTTT.

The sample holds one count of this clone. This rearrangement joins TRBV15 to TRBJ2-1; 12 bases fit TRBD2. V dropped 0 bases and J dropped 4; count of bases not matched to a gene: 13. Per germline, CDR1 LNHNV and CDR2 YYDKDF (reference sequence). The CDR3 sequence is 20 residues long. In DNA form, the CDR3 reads TGTGCCACCAGCAGAGAGGGGGGCGACCCACTAGCGGGAGGATACAATGAGCAGTTCTTC. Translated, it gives CATSREGGDPLAGGYNEQFF.

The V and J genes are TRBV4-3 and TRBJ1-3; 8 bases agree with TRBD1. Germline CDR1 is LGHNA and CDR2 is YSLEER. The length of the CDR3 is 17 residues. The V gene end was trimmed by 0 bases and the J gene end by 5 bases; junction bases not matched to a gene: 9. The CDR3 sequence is CASSQDAPGQGRNTIYF. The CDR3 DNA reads TGCGCCAGCAGCCAAGATGCCCCCGGACAGGGACGAAACACCATATATTTT.

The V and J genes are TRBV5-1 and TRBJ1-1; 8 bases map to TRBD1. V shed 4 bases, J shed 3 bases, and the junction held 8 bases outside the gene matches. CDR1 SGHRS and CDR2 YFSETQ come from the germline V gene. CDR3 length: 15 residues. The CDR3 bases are TGCGCCAGCAGCAGCCAGGGGGCGAGTTACACTGAAGCTTTCTTT. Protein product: CASSSQGASYTEAFF.

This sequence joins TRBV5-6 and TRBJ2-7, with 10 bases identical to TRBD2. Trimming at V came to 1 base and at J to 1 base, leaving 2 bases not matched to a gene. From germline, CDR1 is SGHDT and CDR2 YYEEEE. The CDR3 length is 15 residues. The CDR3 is CASSLTSGDSYEQYF. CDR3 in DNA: TGTGCCAGCAGCTTGACTAGCGGGGATTCCTACGAGCAGTACTTC.

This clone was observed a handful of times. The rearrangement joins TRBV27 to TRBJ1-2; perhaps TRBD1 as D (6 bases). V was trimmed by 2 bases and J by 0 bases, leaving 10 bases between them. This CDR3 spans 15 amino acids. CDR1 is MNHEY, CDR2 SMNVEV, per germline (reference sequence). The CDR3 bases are TGTGCCAGCAGTTTACGGGGGGCTACTAACTATGGCTACACCTTC. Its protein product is CASSLRGATNYGYTF.

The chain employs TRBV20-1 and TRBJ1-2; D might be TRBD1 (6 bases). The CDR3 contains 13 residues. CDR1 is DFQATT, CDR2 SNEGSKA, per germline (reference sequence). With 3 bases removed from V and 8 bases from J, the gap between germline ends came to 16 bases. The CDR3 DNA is TGCAGTGCTAGTACAGGGAAGGTGGGCGGCTACACCTTC. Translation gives CSASTGKVGGYTF.

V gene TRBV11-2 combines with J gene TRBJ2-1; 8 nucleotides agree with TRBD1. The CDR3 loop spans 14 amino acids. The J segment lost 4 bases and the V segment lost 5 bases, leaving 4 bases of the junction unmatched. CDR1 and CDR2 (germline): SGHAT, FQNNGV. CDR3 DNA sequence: TGTGCCAGCAGCCCCGGACAGGGATACAATGAGCAGTTCTTC. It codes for CASSPGQGYNEQFF.

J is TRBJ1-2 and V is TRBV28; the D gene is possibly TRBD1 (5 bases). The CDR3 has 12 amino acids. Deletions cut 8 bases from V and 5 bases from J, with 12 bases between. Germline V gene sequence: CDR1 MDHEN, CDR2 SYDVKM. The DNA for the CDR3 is TGTGCCAGCGCAACAGGTCTATATGGCTACACCTTC. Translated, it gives CASATGLYGYTF.

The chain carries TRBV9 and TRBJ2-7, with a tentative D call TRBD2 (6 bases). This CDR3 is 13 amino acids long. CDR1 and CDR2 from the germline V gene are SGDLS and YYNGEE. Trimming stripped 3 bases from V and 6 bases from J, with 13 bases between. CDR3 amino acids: CASSEGGAGEQYF. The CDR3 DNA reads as TGTGCCAGCAGCGAAGGAGGAGCGGGCGAGCAGTACTTC.

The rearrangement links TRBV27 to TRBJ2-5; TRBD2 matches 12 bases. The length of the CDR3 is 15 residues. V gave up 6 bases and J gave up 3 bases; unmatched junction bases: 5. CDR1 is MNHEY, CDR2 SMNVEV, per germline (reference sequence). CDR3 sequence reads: CASRAWTSGEETQYF. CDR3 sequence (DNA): TGTGCCAGCAGAGCATGGACTAGCGGGGAAGAGACCCAGTACTTC.

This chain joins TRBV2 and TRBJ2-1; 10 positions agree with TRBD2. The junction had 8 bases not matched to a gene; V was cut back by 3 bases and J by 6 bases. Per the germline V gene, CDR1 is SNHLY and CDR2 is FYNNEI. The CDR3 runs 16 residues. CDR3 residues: CASSEEGAGGGNEQFF. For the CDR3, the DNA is TGTGCCAGCAGTGAGGAGGGAGCGGGAGGGGGCAATGAGCAGTTCTTC.

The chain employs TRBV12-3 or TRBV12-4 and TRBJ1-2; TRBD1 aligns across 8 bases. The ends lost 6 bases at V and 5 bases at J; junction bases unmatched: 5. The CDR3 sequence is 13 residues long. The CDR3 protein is CASSQDRVYGYTF. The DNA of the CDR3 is TGTGCCAGCAGCCAGGACAGGGTTTATGGCTACACCTTC.

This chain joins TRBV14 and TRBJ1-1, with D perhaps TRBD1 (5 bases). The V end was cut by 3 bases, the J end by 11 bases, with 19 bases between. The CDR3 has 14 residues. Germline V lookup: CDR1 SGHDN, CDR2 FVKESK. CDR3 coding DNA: TGTGCCAGCAGCCAGGGATCCCAGGGCAAGGGGGCTTTCTTT. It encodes CASSQGSQGKGAFF. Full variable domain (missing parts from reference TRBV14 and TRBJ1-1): EAGVTQFPSHSVIEKGQTVTLRCDPISGHDNLYWYRRVMGKEIKFLLHFVKESKQDESGMPNNRFLAERTGGTYSTLKVQPAELEDSGVYFCASSQGSQGKGAFFGQGTRLTVV.

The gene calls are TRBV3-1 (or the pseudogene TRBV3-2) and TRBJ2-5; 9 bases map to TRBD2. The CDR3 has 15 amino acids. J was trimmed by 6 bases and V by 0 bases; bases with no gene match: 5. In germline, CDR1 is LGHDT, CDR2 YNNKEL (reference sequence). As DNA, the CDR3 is TGTGCCAGCAGCCAAGATCTTAGCGGGAGTAAGACCCAGTACTTC. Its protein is CASSQDLSGSKTQYF.

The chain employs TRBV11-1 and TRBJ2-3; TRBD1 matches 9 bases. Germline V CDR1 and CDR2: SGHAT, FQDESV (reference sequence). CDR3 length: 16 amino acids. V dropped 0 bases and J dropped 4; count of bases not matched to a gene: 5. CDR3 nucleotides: TGTGCCAGCAGCTTAGCGGAGACAGGGGGAGCAGATACGCAGTATTTT. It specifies CASSLAETGGADTQYF. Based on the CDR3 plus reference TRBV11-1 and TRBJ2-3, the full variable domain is EAEVAQSPRYKITEKSQAVAFWCDPISGHATLYWYRQILGQGPELLVQFQDESVVDDSQLPKDRFSAERLKGVDSTLKIQPAELGDSAMYLCASSLAETGGADTQYFGPGTRLTVL.

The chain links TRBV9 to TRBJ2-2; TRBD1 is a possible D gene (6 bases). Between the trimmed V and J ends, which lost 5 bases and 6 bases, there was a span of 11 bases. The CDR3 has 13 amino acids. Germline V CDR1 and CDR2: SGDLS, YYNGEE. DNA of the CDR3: TGTGCCAGCAGTACAGGGTTCGCCGGGGAGCTGTTTTTT. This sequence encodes CASSTGFAGELFF.

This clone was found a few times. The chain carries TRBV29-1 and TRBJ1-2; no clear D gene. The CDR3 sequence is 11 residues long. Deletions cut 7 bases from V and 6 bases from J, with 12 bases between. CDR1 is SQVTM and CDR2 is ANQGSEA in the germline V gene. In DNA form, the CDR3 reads TGCAGCGCCGACGGGGAGAATGGCTACACCTTC. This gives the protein CSADGENGYTF.

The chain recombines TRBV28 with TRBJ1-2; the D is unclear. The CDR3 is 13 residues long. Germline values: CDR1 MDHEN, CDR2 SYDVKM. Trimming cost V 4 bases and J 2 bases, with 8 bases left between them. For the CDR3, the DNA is TGTGCCAGCAGTTCGAGGAAGAACTATGGCTACACCTTC. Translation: CASSSRKNYGYTF.

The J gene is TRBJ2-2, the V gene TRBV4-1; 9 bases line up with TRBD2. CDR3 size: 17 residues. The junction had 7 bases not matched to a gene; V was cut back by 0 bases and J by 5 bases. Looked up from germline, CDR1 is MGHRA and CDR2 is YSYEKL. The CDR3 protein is CASSQDIASGITGELFF. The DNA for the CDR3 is TGCGCCAGCAGCCAAGATATTGCTAGCGGGATAACCGGGGAGCTGTTTTTT.

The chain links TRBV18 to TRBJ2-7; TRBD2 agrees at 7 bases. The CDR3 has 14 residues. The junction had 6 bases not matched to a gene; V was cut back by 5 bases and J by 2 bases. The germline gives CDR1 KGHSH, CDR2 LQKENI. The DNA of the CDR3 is TGTGCCAGCTCATCCACTAGCGTGACCTACGAGCAGTACTTC. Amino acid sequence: CASSSTSVTYEQYF. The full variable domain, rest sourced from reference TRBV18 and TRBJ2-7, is NAGVMQNPRHLVRRRGQEARLRCSPMKGHSHVYWYRQLPEEGLKFMVYLQKENIIDESGMPKERFSAEFPKEGPSILRIQQVVRGDSAAYFCASSSTSVTYEQYFGPGTRLTVT.

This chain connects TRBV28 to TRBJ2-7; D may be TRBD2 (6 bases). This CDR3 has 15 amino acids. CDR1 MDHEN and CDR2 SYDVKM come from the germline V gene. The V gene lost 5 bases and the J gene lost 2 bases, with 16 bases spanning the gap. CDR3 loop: CASSELWRGTYEQYF. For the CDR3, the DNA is TGTGCCAGCAGTGAATTGTGGCGGGGAACCTACGAGCAGTACTTC.

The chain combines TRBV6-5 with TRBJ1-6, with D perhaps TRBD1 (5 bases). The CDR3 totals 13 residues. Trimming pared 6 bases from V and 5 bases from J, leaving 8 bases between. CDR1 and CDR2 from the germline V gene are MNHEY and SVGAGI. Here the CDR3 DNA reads TGTGCCAGCAGGACAGATAATAATTCACCCCTCCACTTT. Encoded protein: CASRTDNNSPLHF.

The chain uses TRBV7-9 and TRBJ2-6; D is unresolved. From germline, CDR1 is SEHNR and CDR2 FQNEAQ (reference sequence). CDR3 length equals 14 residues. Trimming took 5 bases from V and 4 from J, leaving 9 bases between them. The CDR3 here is CASSPPLGANVLTF. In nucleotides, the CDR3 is TGTGCCAGCAGCCCTCCGTTGGGGGCCAACGTCCTGACTTTC.

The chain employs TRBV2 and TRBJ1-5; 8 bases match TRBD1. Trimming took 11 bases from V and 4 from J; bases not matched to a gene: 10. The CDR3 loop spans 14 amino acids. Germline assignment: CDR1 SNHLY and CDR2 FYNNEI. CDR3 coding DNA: TGTGCCGGGTCAGGGGGCGAGAAGAATCAGCCCCAGCATTTT. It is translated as CAGSGGEKNQPQHF.

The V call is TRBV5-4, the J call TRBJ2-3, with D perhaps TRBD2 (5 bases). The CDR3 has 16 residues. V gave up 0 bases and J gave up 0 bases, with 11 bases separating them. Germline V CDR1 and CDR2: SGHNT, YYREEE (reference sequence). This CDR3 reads CASSLVVTGSTDTQYF. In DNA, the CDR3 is TGTGCCAGCAGCTTGGTCGTGACGGGAAGCACAGATACGCAGTATTTT.

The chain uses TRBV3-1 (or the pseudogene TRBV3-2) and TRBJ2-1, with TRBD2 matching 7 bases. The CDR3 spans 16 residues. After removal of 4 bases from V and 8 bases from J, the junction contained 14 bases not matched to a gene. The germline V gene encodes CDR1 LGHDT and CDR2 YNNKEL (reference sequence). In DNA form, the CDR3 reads TGTGCCAGCAGCCCCCTTTGGCTAGCGGTAGGTGATGAGCAGTTCTTC. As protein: CASSPLWLAVGDEQFF.